The T cell receptor beta chain described here comes from a study of blood T cell repertoires in COVID-19. Looking at the study overall: Researchers got acute and convalescent COVID-19 samples from the United States, Italy and Spain.

Assay used: immunoSEQ multiplex PCR; TCRdb lists only in-frame clones, some missing. Among around 300,000 clones listed, just under 90% were seen once. In its sample, this clone was seen once. What was sequenced was peripheral blood. This receptor was taken from a woman between 50 and 59 years old with COVID-19, enrolled during active disease.

As DNA, the CDR3 is TGTGCCAGCATCTTGAAAACACAGGGCTACGAGCAGTACTTC. It specifies CASILKTQGYEQYF. The chain has TRBV2 and TRBJ2-7; tentative D call: TRBD1 (6 bases). The CDR3 runs 14 residues. The germline V gene encodes CDR1 SNHLY and CDR2 FYNNEI. V lost 7 bases to trimming and J lost 3 bases, with 16 bases between them.